This is a list of T cell receptor beta chains from one sample in a study of blood T cell repertoires in COVID-19. Some clones are missing from TCRdb's copy, which holds only in-frame ones; the method was immunoSEQ multiplex PCR. The table includes 120,000 to 150,000 clones, roughly 89% detected once. The source material was peripheral blood. The receptors derive from a human donor in a cohort sampled during active COVID-19. The CDR3 runs from the conserved cysteine through the conserved F or W. A D gene is named only where the DNA matches it firmly. A clone size is listed for some rows: how often the clone was seen (once, few, many), or a class if it is expanded.

CASSEAGRGNTEAFF,TGTGCCAGCAGTGAAGCGGGCAGGGGAAACACTGAAGCTTTCTTT,TRBJ1-1,TRBV6-1,.,.
CASSQGHPTDTQYF,TGTGCCAGCAGCCAGGGACATCCCACAGATACGCAGTATTTT,TRBJ2-3,TRBV7-9,.,.
CASSELTNRGLKYGYTF,TGTGCCAGCAGTGAACTGACCAACAGGGGCTTAAAGTATGGCTACACCTTC,TRBJ1-2,TRBV2,TRBD1,few
CASSFSQGDQPQHF,TGTGCCAGCAGCTTTTCACAGGGCGATCAGCCCCAGCATTTT,TRBJ1-5,TRBV7-9,.,.
CASRGQTHQPQHF,TGTGCCAGCAGGGGACAGACTCATCAGCCCCAGCATTTT,TRBJ1-5,TRBV12-3/TRBV12-4,TRBD1,.
CASSVQENTEAFF,TGTGCCAGCAGCGTACAGGAGAACACTGAAGCTTTCTTT,TRBJ1-1,TRBV7-7,.,.
CASKGLAGGYETQYF,TGTGCCAGCAAGGGACTAGCGGGGGGATATGAGACCCAGTACTTC,TRBJ2-5,TRBV27,TRBD2,.
CASSFQASGANVLTF,TGTGCCAGCAGCTTTCAAGCCTCTGGGGCCAACGTCCTGACTTTC,TRBJ2-6,TRBV11-2,.,.
CASSERGFEAFF,TGTGCCAGCAGTGAAAGGGGATTTGAAGCTTTCTTT,TRBJ1-1,TRBV6-1,.,.
CASSYGLAGVDTQYF,TGTGCCAGCAGCTATGGACTAGCGGGGGTCGATACGCAGTATTTT,TRBJ2-3,TRBV5-5,TRBD2,.
CASSFSYGYTF,TGTGCCAGCAGTTTCAGCTATGGCTACACCTTC,TRBJ1-2,TRBV6-6,.,.
CASSLLTLAGGSSYNEQFF,TGTGCCAGCAGCTTGTTAACACTAGCGGGGGGTAGCTCCTACAATGAGCAGTTCTTC,TRBJ2-1,TRBV5-6,TRBD2,.
CASSLTESYEQYF,TGTGCCAGCAGCCTAACAGAATCCTACGAGCAGTACTTC,TRBJ2-7,TRBV7-6,.,.
CASRTTSGGGETQYF,TGCGCCAGCAGAACGACTAGCGGGGGAGGAGAGACCCAGTACTTC,TRBJ2-5,TRBV5-1,TRBD2,.
CASREDSIYEQYF,TGTGCCAGCAGAGAGGACAGTATCTACGAGCAGTACTTC,TRBJ2-7,TRBV12-3/TRBV12-4,.,.
CASSLVAGGPVEQYF,TGTGCCAGCAGCTTAGTGGCGGGGGGGCCCGTCGAGCAGTACTTC,TRBJ2-7,TRBV7-2,TRBD2,.
CASSERGGSGNTIYF,TGTGCCAGCAGCGAAAGGGGGGGCTCTGGAAACACCATATATTTT,TRBJ1-3,TRBV9,.,.
CASSQDLADEQFF,TGTGCCAGCAGCCAAGACCTAGCGGATGAGCAGTTCTTC,TRBJ2-1,TRBV4-2,TRBD2,.
CASSIARENTEAFF,TGTGCCAGTAGTATAGCTCGGGAGAACACTGAAGCTTTCTTT,TRBJ1-1,TRBV19,.,once
CASSLDGRYGYTF,TGTGCCAGCAGCTTAGATGGGCGCTATGGCTACACCTTC,TRBJ1-2,TRBV7-3,.,.
CAITQDRLNYGYTF,TGTGCCATCACCCAGGACAGACTTAACTATGGCTACACCTTC,TRBJ1-2,TRBV10-3,.,.
CASGRDRGYEQYF,TGTGCCTCCGGGAGGGACAGGGGGTACGAGCAGTACTTC,TRBJ2-7,TRBV27,TRBD1,.
CASSSRWALNTEAFF,TGTGCCAGCAGCTCCAGGTGGGCCCTTAACACTGAAGCTTTCTTT,TRBJ1-1,TRBV5-6,.,.
CASSLIIGAGELFF,TGTGCCAGCAGCTTAATTATAGGGGCCGGGGAGCTGTTTTTT,TRBJ2-2,TRBV7-2,.,.
CASSLQNPNTGELFF,TGCGCCAGCAGCTTACAGAACCCGAACACCGGGGAGCTGTTTTTT,TRBJ2-2,TRBV5-1,.,once
CASSQERGGGDTQYF,TGCGCCAGCAGCCAGGAGCGGGGGGGTGGTGATACGCAGTATTTT,TRBJ2-3,TRBV4-1,TRBD2,.
CASTWLGQPHSPLHF,TGTGCCAGTACCTGGCTGGGACAGCCACATTCACCCCTCCACTTT,TRBJ1-6,TRBV19,TRBD1,.
CASSEVDYGYTF,TGTGCCAGCAGTGAAGTAGACTATGGCTACACCTTC,TRBJ1-2,TRBV6-1,.,.
CASSLLAGGLGGELFF,TGTGCCAGCAGCCTACTAGCGGGGGGGCTTGGCGGGGAGCTGTTTTTT,TRBJ2-2,TRBV7-2,TRBD2,once
CASGLVGATYEQYF,TGTGCTAGTGGTTTGGTAGGGGCTACCTACGAGCAGTACTTC,TRBJ2-7,TRBV12-5,.,.
CAWSPGQAYYEQYF,TGTGCCTGGAGCCCGGGACAGGCCTACTACGAGCAGTACTTC,TRBJ2-7,TRBV30,TRBD1,.
CASSLVRGSYEQYF,TGCGCCAGCAGCTTGGTTAGGGGGTCCTACGAGCAGTACTTC,TRBJ2-7,TRBV5-1,.,.
CASSVGRSTNYGYTF,TGTGCCAGCAGCGTAGGACGGAGTACTAACTATGGCTACACCTTC,TRBJ1-2,TRBV9,.,.
CAIRAGLASYNEQFF,TGTGCCATCAGGGCGGGACTAGCGTCTTACAATGAGCAGTTCTTC,TRBJ2-1,TRBV10-3,TRBD2,.
CANRQGQNSPLHF,TGTGCCAATCGACAGGGCCAAAATTCACCCCTCCACTTT,TRBJ1-6,TRBV10-3,TRBD1,.
CASSLESRGTYEQYF,TGTGCCAGCAGCTTAGAATCGCGGGGAACCTACGAGCAGTACTTC,TRBJ2-7,TRBV7-8,.,.
CASSLGTVYEQYF,TGTGCCAGCAGCTTGGGGACAGTTTACGAGCAGTACTTC,TRBJ2-7,TRBV5-6,.,.
CASSDSGGGNGDTQYF,TGTGCCAGCAGTGACTCAGGCGGGGGGAATGGAGATACGCAGTATTTT,TRBJ2-3,TRBV6-4,TRBD2,.
CASSQEVPSVISYEQYF,TGCGCCAGCAGCCAAGAGGTTCCTTCAGTTATCAGCTACGAGCAGTACTTC,TRBJ2-7,TRBV4-1,.,.
CASRKTENTEAFF,TGTGCCAGCCGAAAGACAGAGAACACTGAAGCTTTCTTT,TRBJ1-1,TRBV7-2,.,.
CASSDRIGSDTQYF,TGTGCCAGCAGTGACCGAATCGGGTCAGATACGCAGTATTTT,TRBJ2-3,TRBV6-4,.,.
CASSLDRGVTDTQYF,TGTGCCAGCAGCTTGGACAGGGGAGTCACAGATACGCAGTATTTT,TRBJ2-3,TRBV5-6,TRBD1,few
CASSLRQAEMNTEAFF,TGTGCCAGCAGTTTAAGACAGGCAGAAATGAACACTGAAGCTTTCTTT,TRBJ1-1,TRBV27,.,.
CASAFSGGAHEQYF,TGTGCCAGCGCCTTTAGCGGGGGGGCCCACGAGCAGTACTTC,TRBJ2-7,TRBV6-5,TRBD2,.
CASSFGDSSYEQYF,TGTGCCAGCAGCTTCGGGGACAGCTCCTACGAGCAGTACTTC,TRBJ2-7,TRBV5-6,TRBD1,.
CASSPIVGGPNIQYF,TGTGCCAGCAGCCCGATCGTCGGAGGGCCAAACATTCAGTACTTC,TRBJ2-4,TRBV7-9,.,.
CASSSRQANSPLHF,TGTGCCAGCAGTTCCCGGCAGGCTAATTCACCCCTCCACTTT,TRBJ1-6,TRBV6-2/TRBV6-3,.,.
CASSPSAGANNEQFF,TGTGCCAGCAGCCCTTCGGCGGGGGCCAACAATGAGCAGTTCTTC,TRBJ2-1,TRBV2,.,.
CASSLALGSGGLSGNIQYF,TGTGCCAGCAGCTTAGCCCTGGGTAGCGGGGGCCTCAGTGGGAACATTCAGTACTTC,TRBJ2-4,TRBV7-2,TRBD2,.
CASSLASPNTGELFF,TGTGCCAGCAGCTTGGCCAGTCCGAACACCGGGGAGCTGTTTTTT,TRBJ2-2,TRBV11-2,.,.
CASSMLGDPGETQYF,TGTGCCAGTAGTATGCTCGGCGACCCAGGGGAGACCCAGTACTTC,TRBJ2-5,TRBV19,.,.
CASSYSGGGAQEQFF,TGTGCCAGCAGTTACTCTGGCGGGGGGGCCCAAGAGCAGTTCTTC,TRBJ2-1,TRBV6-2/TRBV6-3,TRBD2,.